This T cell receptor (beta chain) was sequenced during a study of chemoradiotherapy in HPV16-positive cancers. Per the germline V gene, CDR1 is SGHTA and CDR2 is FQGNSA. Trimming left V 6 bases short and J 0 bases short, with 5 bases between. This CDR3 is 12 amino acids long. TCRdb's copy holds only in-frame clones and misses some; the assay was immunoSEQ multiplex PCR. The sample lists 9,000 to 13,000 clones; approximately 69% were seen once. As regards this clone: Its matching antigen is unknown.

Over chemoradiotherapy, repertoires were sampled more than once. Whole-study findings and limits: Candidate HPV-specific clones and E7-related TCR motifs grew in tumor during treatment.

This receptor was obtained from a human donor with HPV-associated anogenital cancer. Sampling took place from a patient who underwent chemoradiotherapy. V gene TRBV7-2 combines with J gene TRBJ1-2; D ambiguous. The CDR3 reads CASRGANYGYTF. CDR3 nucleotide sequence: TGTGCCAGCAGGGGTGCTAACTATGGCTACACCTTC.